A selection of T cell receptor beta chains follows, all from one sample in a study of cytomegalovirus exposure and HLA in healthy donors. Sequencing used immunoSEQ multiplex PCR; TCRdb keeps in-frame clones, though not all of them. The data show under 130,000 clones, 60% to 85% seen once. Sample: PBMCs. The receptors originated from a man aged 40-49 years in good health and CMV-seronegative. Each CDR3 is given with its conserved first and last residue. A D gene is named only where the DNA matches it firmly. Size values are once, few and many counts, or a class for expanded clones, and some rows have none.

J gene	clone size	V gene	D gene	CDR3 protein	CDR3 DNA
TRBJ2-4	NA	TRBV5-6	NA	CASSLGITKNIQYF	TGTGCCAGCAGCTTGGGTATTACCAAAAACATTCAGTACTTC
TRBJ2-7	NA	TRBV27	NA	CASKTGQHSYEQYF	TGTGCCAGCAAGACGGGACAACACTCCTACGAGCAGTACTTC
TRBJ2-3	few	TRBV5-1	NA	CASSLPEAASFRYF	TGCGCCAGCAGCCTGCCGGAGGCAGCCAGTTTTCGGTATTTT
TRBJ2-3	NA	TRBV4-2	TRBD2	CASSPILAGASTDTQYF	TGTGCCAGCAGCCCCATACTAGCGGGCGCCTCCACAGATACGCAGTATTTT
TRBJ2-1	NA	TRBV7-3	TRBD1	CASSAGQEPYNEQFF	TGTGCCAGCAGCGCGGGACAGGAGCCCTACAATGAGCAGTTCTTC
TRBJ1-2	few	TRBV27	TRBD1	CASRSRQGIFFGYTF	TGTGCCAGCAGGTCAAGACAGGGGATCTTTTTTGGCTACACCTTC
TRBJ1-1	NA	TRBV7-9	TRBD1	CASSPQGAGGTEAFF	TGTGCCAGCAGCCCACAGGGGGCAGGGGGCACTGAAGCTTTCTTT
TRBJ1-1	NA	TRBV7-9	TRBD1	CASSRDSLNTEAFF	TGTGCCAGCAGCAGGGACAGTTTGAACACTGAAGCTTTCTTT
TRBJ1-1	once	TRBV29-1	TRBD1	CSAHHRTGMNTEAFF	TGCAGCGCCCACCATCGGACAGGGATGAACACTGAAGCTTTCTTT
TRBJ1-2	once	TRBV4-2	TRBD1	CASSQATGGNYGYTF	TGTGCCAGCAGCCAAGCGACAGGGGGCAACTATGGCTACACCTTC
TRBJ1-1	NA	TRBV29-1	NA	CSVDTGFTEAFF	TGCAGCGTTGATACGGGGTTCACTGAAGCTTTCTTT
TRBJ1-5	NA	TRBV15	NA	CATRDDGGPWQPQHF	TGTGCCACCAGGGACGACGGAGGGCCTTGGCAGCCCCAGCATTTT
TRBJ2-2	NA	TRBV30	TRBD2	CAWRSLAANTGELFF	TGTGCCTGGAGGTCACTAGCGGCGAACACCGGGGAGCTGTTTTTT
TRBJ2-7	medium-sized	TRBV6-5	NA	CASSGTGTYEQYF	TGTGCCAGCAGCGGTACAGGGACCTACGAGCAGTACTTC
TRBJ2-6	NA	TRBV7-6	TRBD1	CANRGDRGFSGANVLTF	TGTGCCAACAGAGGGGACAGGGGATTCTCTGGGGCCAACGTCCTGACTTTC
TRBJ2-1	NA	TRBV2	NA	CASSVDLAPNEQFF	TGTGCCAGCAGTGTCGATCTAGCCCCCAATGAGCAGTTCTTC
TRBJ2-7	NA	TRBV6-5	TRBD1	CASSPDRGYEQYF	TGTGCCAGCAGCCCGGACAGGGGTTACGAGCAGTACTTC
TRBJ2-7	NA	TRBV13	TRBD1	CASSSPGQGSEQYF	TGTGCCAGCAGCTCCCCGGGACAGGGCTCCGAGCAGTACTTC
TRBJ1-1	NA	TRBV6-5	TRBD1	CASSYRGTGMNTEAFF	TGTGCCAGCAGTTACCGCGGGACAGGGATGAACACTGAAGCTTTCTTT
TRBJ1-5	NA	TRBV28	TRBD1	CASSSDRARQPQHF	TGTGCCAGCAGTTCCGACAGGGCCCGACAGCCCCAGCATTTT
TRBJ2-7	NA	TRBV10-2	TRBD2	CASGVWVGLASYEQYF	TGCGCCAGCGGGGTGTGGGTGGGACTAGCTTCCTACGAGCAGTACTTC
TRBJ2-1	NA	TRBV6-1	TRBD2	CASISGRAGNEQFF	TGTGCCAGCATTAGCGGGAGGGCTGGAAATGAGCAGTTCTTC
TRBJ2-7	NA	TRBV7-9	TRBD2	CASSLRYAGADEQYF	TGTGCCAGCAGCTTACGGTACGCGGGAGCCGACGAGCAGTACTTC
TRBJ1-5	NA	TRBV5-1	TRBD1	CASSPGQGAVQPQHF	TGCGCCAGCAGCCCCGGACAGGGGGCGGTTCAGCCCCAGCATTTT
TRBJ1-1	NA	TRBV15	NA	CATSRDLMNTEAFF	TGTGCCACCAGCAGAGATCTAATGAACACTGAAGCTTTCTTT
TRBJ2-7	NA	TRBV7-9	TRBD1	CASSDRGSGHEQYF	TGTGCCAGCAGCGACAGGGGTTCTGGGCACGAGCAGTACTTC
TRBJ1-5	NA	TRBV5-1	TRBD1	CASSVTGFGQPQHF	TGCGCCAGCAGCGTGACAGGGTTCGGTCAGCCCCAGCATTTT
TRBJ2-5	NA	TRBV2	NA	CATHAGSGETQYF	TGTGCCACCCATGCAGGGTCGGGTGAGACCCAGTACTTC
TRBJ2-7	few	TRBV7-2	TRBD2	CASSFFGGSYEQYF	TGTGCCAGCAGCTTCTTCGGGGGGTCCTACGAGCAGTACTTC
TRBJ2-5	NA	TRBV13	TRBD2	CASSSLTGGRETQYF	TGTGCCAGCAGTTCCCTAACGGGAGGGCGAGAGACCCAGTACTTC
TRBJ1-6	NA	TRBV10-2	NA	CASSESPGGYNSPLHF	TGCGCCAGCAGTGAGTCGCCCGGGGGCTATAATTCACCCCTCCACTTT
TRBJ2-1	NA	TRBV7-6	TRBD1	CASSLRGTGVHGEQFF	TGTGCCAGCAGCTTGAGGGGGACAGGGGTTCATGGTGAGCAGTTCTTC
TRBJ1-6	NA	TRBV10-1	TRBD1	CASSEGTEFSPLHF	TGCGCCAGCAGTGAAGGGACAGAATTTTCACCCCTCCACTTT
TRBJ2-7	NA	TRBV7-6	NA	CASSLVDYEQYF	TGTGCCAGCAGCTTAGTAGATTACGAGCAGTACTTC
TRBJ1-4	NA	TRBV4-2	TRBD1	CASSQDGTANEKLFF	TGTGCCAGCAGCCAAGACGGGACAGCTAATGAAAAACTGTTTTTT
TRBJ2-3	NA	TRBV28	TRBD2	CASSSSGTSGFTDTQYF	TGTGCCAGCAGTTCCTCCGGGACTAGCGGATTCACAGATACGCAGTATTTT
TRBJ1-5	few	TRBV2	TRBD1	CASSRRQGAGQPQHF	TGTGCCAGCAGTCGTCGACAGGGGGCTGGTCAGCCCCAGCATTTT
TRBJ2-2	NA	TRBV4-3	NA	CASSQAAGDTGELFF	TGCGCCAGCAGCCAAGCGGCGGGTGACACCGGGGAGCTGTTTTTT
TRBJ2-3	NA	TRBV4-1	NA	CASSQGAGYTDTQYF	TGCGCCAGCAGCCAAGGGGCAGGATACACAGATACGCAGTATTTT
TRBJ2-3	NA	TRBV11-2	NA	CASSPTDPSKDTQYF	TGTGCCAGCAGCCCGACCGATCCTAGCAAGGATACGCAGTATTTT
TRBJ2-1	NA	TRBV11-2	TRBD2	CASSPTSGRNNEQFF	TGTGCCAGCAGCCCAACTAGCGGGAGGAACAATGAGCAGTTCTTC
TRBJ1-1	NA	TRBV18	TRBD1	CASSPRGQGVLGNTEAFF	TGTGCCAGCTCACCGCGAGGACAGGGGGTTCTGGGGAACACTGAAGCTTTCTTT
TRBJ2-5	NA	TRBV7-3	NA	CASSLMSQARDTDTQETQYF	TGTGCCAGCAGCTTAATGTCCCAAGCCAGGGACACCGACACACAAGAGACCCAGTACTTC
TRBJ1-6	NA	TRBV5-1	TRBD1	CASSPRTGTNSPLHF	TGCGCCAGCAGCCCTAGGACAGGGACTAATTCACCCCTCCACTTT
TRBJ2-3	NA	TRBV5-6	NA	CASSFTGTLSTDTQYF	TGTGCCAGCAGCTTTACCGGGACACTCAGCACAGATACGCAGTATTTT
TRBJ2-1	NA	TRBV4-3	TRBD1	CASSQVDRGKGNEQFF	TGCGCCAGCAGCCAGGTGGACAGGGGAAAGGGCAATGAGCAGTTCTTC
TRBJ1-1	NA	TRBV4-2	TRBD1	CASSQGQGGDEAFF	TGTGCCAGCAGCCAGGGACAGGGCGGAGATGAAGCTTTCTTT
TRBJ1-2	NA	TRBV19	NA	CASNVEGEGGYGYTF	TGTGCCAGTAACGTTGAGGGGGAGGGAGGCTATGGCTACACCTTC
TRBJ2-2	NA	TRBV5-1	NA	CASGHRDLTNTGELFF	TGCGCCAGCGGCCACCGGGACTTGACTAACACCGGGGAGCTGTTTTTT